Listed here are 18 T cell receptor beta chains from one sample, sequenced in a study of long-term antiretroviral therapy in people with HIV (dated by TCRdb to 2022 to 2024). The immunoSEQ hsTCRB v3.0 assay was used at survey level resolution for TRB variable region sequencing. TCRdb's version of the immuneACCESS table is confined to in-frame rearrangements and falls short of the full clone set. An unresolved V gene accounts for under half of the shortfall where checked; the remainder is of unknown origin. In this sample the table shows some 18,000 clones, 76% of which occur a single time. Approximately 15% of the sample is held by the ten biggest clonotypes. This specimen was unsorted PBMCs, taken 0.5 years before starting antiretroviral therapy. These receptors were obtained from a woman in her fifties or sixties with HIV.

This chain connects TRBV12-5 to TRBJ2-3, with TRBD2 matching 11 bases. Germline CDR1 is LGHNT and CDR2 is FRNRAP. The CDR3 has 17 amino acids. Losses at the gene ends were 0 bases for V and 7 bases for J; bases not matched to a gene: 9. CDR3 coding DNA: TGTGCTAGTGGTTTGGTACGTGGTAGCGGGGGGGCATATACGCAGTATTTT. Protein: CASGLVRGSGGAYTQYF.

The V and J genes are TRBV2 and TRBJ2-1, with 7 bases fitting TRBD2. This CDR3 spans 16 amino acids. V trimming: 0 bases; J trimming: 4 bases; junction bases outside the gene matches: 6. The V gene's germline CDR1 is SNHLY and CDR2 FYNNEI. The CDR3: CASSEALGLGYNEQFF. The CDR3 DNA reads as TGTGCCAGCAGTGAAGCGCTCGGACTAGGTTACAATGAGCAGTTCTTC.

The V call is TRBV30, the J call TRBJ1-2, with TRBD1 matching over 7 bases. Per the germline V gene, CDR1 is GTSNPN and CDR2 is SVGIG (reference sequence). V lost 3 bases, J lost 8 bases, and 6 bases stayed unmatched. The CDR3 covers 12 residues. As DNA, the CDR3 is TGTGCCTGGAGCCCGACAGGGACGGGCTACACCTTC. Translation: CAWSPTGTGYTF.

V is TRBV5-1 and J is TRBJ1-5, with 10 bases identical to TRBD1. This CDR3 has 15 residues. J lost 8 bases, V lost 4 bases, and 9 bases had no gene match. Germline assignment: CDR1 SGHRS and CDR2 YFSETQ. CDR3 protein: CASSAGTGVVEPQHF. The CDR3 bases are TGCGCCAGCAGCGCCGGGACAGGGGTTGTGGAGCCCCAGCATTTT.

V is TRBV4-1 and J is TRBJ2-1; a possible D gene is TRBD2 (5 bases). CDR1 and CDR2 (germline): MGHRA, YSYEKL. The CDR3 covers 16 residues. Trimming removed 4 bases from V and 5 bases from J, with 18 bases in between. CDR3 amino acids: CASSLLTTADHNEQFF. The CDR3 DNA is TGCGCCAGCAGCCTACTCACCACAGCGGACCACAATGAGCAGTTCTTC.

This clone was observed a few times. J is TRBJ1-5 and V is TRBV6-6, with 10 bases aligning to TRBD1. V dropped 8 bases and J dropped 2; count of bases not matched to a gene: 6. The CDR3 totals 15 residues. The V gene's germline CDR1 is MNHNY and CDR2 SVGAGI (reference sequence). CDR3 bases: TGTGCCAGCGGTTGGGACAGGGGAGGCAATCAGCCCCAGCATTTT. Translation: CASGWDRGGNQPQHF.

The chain joins TRBV10-3 to TRBJ1-6, with 8 nucleotides matching TRBD1. The V and J ends lost 10 bases and 8 bases, in that order; junction bases with no gene match: 7. CDR1 is ENHRY, CDR2 SYGVKD, per germline. This CDR3 has 13 amino acids. The CDR3 DNA reads TGTGCCACTAAACAGGGGGACGATTCACCCCTCCACTTT. Amino acid sequence: CATKQGDDSPLHF.

V gene TRBV5-1 combines with J gene TRBJ2-5; D is uncertain. The CDR3 extends over 16 amino acids. Germline CDR1 is SGHRS and CDR2 is YFSETQ. The V and J ends lost 2 bases and 4 bases respectively, with 18 bases between them. The CDR3 region is CASSLGGYPGRETQYF. CDR3 bases: TGCGCCAGCAGCTTAGGCGGTTATCCTGGAAGAGAGACCCAGTACTTC.

This rearrangement joins TRBV6-1 to TRBJ2-7; D may be TRBD2 (5 bases). Trimming left V 7 bases short and J 0 bases short, with 10 bases between. Germline V lookup: CDR1 MNHNS, CDR2 SASEGT. The CDR3 consists of 13 residues. The CDR3 sequence is CASIQAGSYEQYV. CDR3 DNA sequence: TGTGCCAGCATCCAGGCGGGCTCCTACGAGCAGTACGTC.

This chain links TRBV5-6 with TRBJ1-2, with 7 positions matching TRBD1. Germline V gene lookup returns CDR1 SGHDT and CDR2 YYEEEE. Trimming took 3 bases from V and 7 from J; bases not matched to a gene: 9. The CDR3 runs to 14 residues. CDR3 sequence (DNA): TGTGCCAGCAGCTACCCGACAGGGCGCCGTGGCTACACCTTC. It codes for CASSYPTGRRGYTF.

The gene calls are TRBV9 and TRBJ2-3; tentative D call: TRBD1 (5 bases). In germline, CDR1 is SGDLS, CDR2 YYNGEE. CDR3 size: 15 residues. Deletions cut 1 base from V and 3 bases from J, with 12 bases between. The CDR3 region has the DNA TGTGCCAGCAGCGTACAGGGATGGGTGACAGATACGCAGTATTTT. Its protein product is CASSVQGWVTDTQYF. The full variable domain, its missing parts supplied by reference TRBV9 and TRBJ2-3, is DSGVTQTPKHLITATGQRVTLRCSPRSGDLSVYWYQQSLDQGLQFLIQYYNGEERAKGNILERFSAQQFPDLHSELNLSSLELGDSALYFCASSVQGWVTDTQYFGPGTRLTVL.

The chain employs TRBV11-3 and TRBJ2-1; D is undetermined. Germline CDR1 is SGHNT and CDR2 is YENEEA. V shed 6 bases and J shed 7 bases, with 13 bases lying between them. This CDR3 spans 13 amino acids. The CDR3 reads CASRSSSGNEQFF. Written as DNA, the CDR3 is TGTGCCAGCAGGTCCTCTTCTGGGAATGAGCAGTTCTTC.

The rearrangement uses TRBV2 and TRBJ2-3, with D uncertain. V lost 8 bases, J lost 0 bases, and 12 bases lay in between. Germline CDR1 is SNHLY and CDR2 is FYNNEI. This CDR3 region has 14 residues. CDR3: CASLEIDSTDTQYF. Here the CDR3 DNA reads TGTGCCAGCCTTGAAATCGACAGCACAGATACGCAGTATTTT.

The chain combines TRBV6-5 with TRBJ2-1; D unclear. CDR1 is MNHEY, CDR2 SVGAGI, per germline. This CDR3 comprises 11 residues. The V and J ends lost 4 bases and 8 bases respectively, with 6 bases between them. This chain's CDR3 is CASSSADEQFF. Here the CDR3 DNA reads TGTGCCAGCAGTTCGGCGGATGAGCAGTTCTTC.

This clone was recorded a few times. The J gene is TRBJ1-4, the V gene TRBV14, with D perhaps TRBD1 (6 bases). Germline V gene data show CDR1 as SGHDN and CDR2 as FVKESK. The CDR3 is 16 amino acids. Trimming pared 2 bases from V and 3 bases from J, leaving 13 bases between. The CDR3 is CASSQFQTGSNEKLFF. DNA of the CDR3: TGTGCCAGCAGCCAATTCCAGACAGGCTCTAATGAAAAACTGTTTTTT.

The V call is TRBV4-1, the J call TRBJ2-2; 7 bases match TRBD1. Per the germline V gene, CDR1 is MGHRA and CDR2 is YSYEKL. The length of the CDR3 is 16 residues. J lost 0 bases, V lost 2 bases, and 3 bases had no gene match. The CDR3 DNA sequence: TGCGCCAGCAGCCAACCGGGGACAGCGAACACCGGGGAGCTGTTTTTT. Translated, it gives CASSQPGTANTGELFF.

This rearrangement joins TRBV6-1 to TRBJ2-3; unclear D gene. The V and J ends lost 1 base and 3 bases respectively, with 8 bases between them. The CDR3 extends over 14 amino acids. CDR1 and CDR2 (germline): MNHNS, SASEGT. CDR3 sequence (DNA): TGTGCCAGCAGTGAAGTAGGCCGAACAGATACGCAGTATTTT. Its translation: CASSEVGRTDTQYF.

The chain is built from TRBV30 and TRBJ1-1, with a possible D match to TRBD1 (5 bases). V dropped 2 bases and J dropped 5 bases, with 12 bases sitting between them. Looked up from germline, CDR1 is GTSNPN and CDR2 is SVGIG (reference sequence). The length of the CDR3 is 13 residues. CDR3 amino acids: CAWSPGGRTEAFF. The CDR3 coding sequence is TGTGCCTGGAGTCCGGGGGGTAGGACTGAAGCTTTCTTT.